Presented here are 27 T cell receptor beta chains from one specimen sequenced in a study of yellow fever vaccine responses in identical twins. MiXCR, run by TCRdb on the RT-PCR reads, gives a single entry per CDR3 protein. The table has 2,100 or so distinct CDR3 sequences, roughly 81% seen once; the top ten hold roughly 12%. Sequenced material: T cells from blood (PBMCs), unsorted or a sorted subset (not recorded which), taken before or after yellow fever vaccination (not recorded which). Receptors were obtained from a woman aged 18-29 years who received the yellow fever vaccine.

This clonotype has only a few counts. This rearrangement joins TRBV12-1 to TRBJ2-5; TRBD1, the table's D call, was not compared with the DNA. TRBV12-1 is a known pseudogene. The CDR3 extends over 14 amino acids. CDR3 in DNA: TGTGCCAGCAGGCGCTCAACAGGGGAAGAGACCCAGTACTTC. Translation: CASRRSTGEETQYF.

The chain uses TRBV10-3 and TRBJ1-4; D possibly corresponds to TRBD1 (5 bases). Germline lookup yields CDR1 ENHRY and CDR2 SYGVKD. CDR3 length: 14 amino acids. V lost 5 bases and J 0 bases, leaving 7 bases between the germline ends. CDR3 nucleotides: TGTGCCATCAGTTCGACAGCAACTAATGAAAAACTGTTTTTT. It encodes CAISSTATNEKLFF.

V and J are TRBV6-2 or TRBV6-3 and TRBJ2-7; TRBD2 might be the D (6 bases). V was clipped by 6 bases and J by 2 bases, with 14 bases between them. Germline CDR1 and CDR2: MNHEY and SVGEGT. The CDR3 sequence is 14 residues long. CDR3 DNA sequence: TGTGCCAGCAGCAATAACCTAGCGCCCTACGAGCAGTACTTC. It codes for CASSNNLAPYEQYF.

The chain uses TRBV15 and TRBJ1-1, with D unclear. The CDR3 runs 13 residues. In germline, CDR1 is LNHNV, CDR2 YYDKDF (reference sequence). With 0 bases removed from V and 8 bases from J, the gap between germline ends came to 10 bases. For the CDR3, the DNA is TGTGCCACCAGCAGAGATCGCACGTTAGAAGCTTTCTTT. Translated: CATSRDRTLEAFF.

The chain combines TRBV4-2 with TRBJ2-3; 7 bases are a match to TRBD2. Germline-derived CDR1 and CDR2 are LGHNA and YNFKEQ. The CDR3 totals 16 residues. Trimming at V came to 0 bases and at J to 1 base, leaving 4 bases not matched to a gene. CDR3 protein: CASSQELAEGTDTQYF. The CDR3 bases are TGTGCCAGCAGCCAAGAGCTAGCGGAGGGCACAGATACGCAGTATTTT.

The chain links TRBV29-1 to TRBJ2-3; 11 nucleotides align to TRBD1. The CDR3 loop spans 14 amino acids. The germline V gene has CDR1 SQVTM and CDR2 ANQGSEA. The ends lost 8 bases at V and 6 bases at J; junction bases unmatched: 10. The CDR3 sequence is CSYPPGQGVDTQYF. In DNA, the CDR3 is TGCAGCTACCCACCGGGACAGGGGGTGGATACGCAGTATTTT.

This sequence joins TRBV10-1 and TRBJ1-4; 9 bases agree with TRBD1. The ends lost 6 bases at V and 8 bases at J; junction bases unmatched: 16. The CDR3 consists of 17 residues. Germline CDR1 WNHNN, CDR2 SYGVQD (reference sequence). In DNA, the CDR3 is TGCGCCAGCAGAGTAACAGGGGGCAGGTCCGGCGTAGAAAAACTGTTTTTT. Protein: CASRVTGGRSGVEKLFF.

This clonotype was picked up one time. The chain couples TRBV29-1 to TRBJ2-1, with 9 positions matching TRBD2. J was trimmed by 5 bases and V by 4 bases; bases with no gene match: 9. The length of the CDR3 is 15 residues. The V gene's germline CDR1 is SQVTM and CDR2 ANQGSEA. In DNA form, the CDR3 reads TGCAGCGTTGTCAAGCGGGAGGACGAACACAATGAGCAGTTCTTC. The encoded protein is CSVVKREDEHNEQFF.

J is TRBJ2-7 and V is TRBV6-1, with TRBD2 matching over 10 bases. V shed 2 bases, J shed 2 bases, and the junction held 6 bases outside the gene matches. Looked up from germline, CDR1 is MNHNS and CDR2 is SASEGT. The length of the CDR3 is 16 residues. In DNA, the CDR3 is TGTGCCAGCAGTGAAAAACTAGCGGGACTGACCTACGAGCAGTACTTC. It encodes CASSEKLAGLTYEQYF.

This chain links TRBV7-6 with TRBJ1-5, with TRBD1 matching 11 bases. CDR3 size: 15 residues. V dropped 5 bases and J dropped 5; count of bases not matched to a gene: 5. The germline V gene has CDR1 SGHVS and CDR2 FNYEAQ. The CDR3 coding sequence is TGTGCCAGCAGCCAAGGGACAGGGGGTCATCAGCCCCAGCATTTT. Encoded protein: CASSQGTGGHQPQHF.

The chain combines TRBV7-6 with TRBJ2-5; D remains ambiguous. Germline CDR1 reads SGHVS; CDR2 reads FNYEAQ. The germline V and J ends were trimmed by 6 bases and 2 bases, with 13 bases remaining between them. The length of the CDR3 is 14 residues. The CDR3 nucleotides read TGTGCCAGCAGTACTTATTGGGTACAAGAGACCCAGTACTTC. Translation gives CASSTYWVQETQYF.

The chain employs TRBV7-9 and TRBJ2-7, with TRBD1 matching over 9 bases. V lost 1 base, J lost 3 bases, and 7 bases stayed unmatched. CDR1 SEHNR and CDR2 FQNEAQ come from the germline V gene (reference sequence). This CDR3 has 16 amino acids. CDR3: CASSLVADRGRYEQYF. The CDR3 nucleotides read TGTGCCAGCAGCTTAGTCGCGGACAGGGGTCGCTACGAGCAGTACTTC.

The chain has TRBV29-1 and TRBJ2-7; D is perhaps TRBD1 (7 bases). V gave up 2 bases and J gave up 5 bases, with 16 bases separating them. Germline CDR1 reads SQVTM; CDR2 reads ANQGSEA. This CDR3 is built from 14 residues. This CDR3 reads CSVEIIGRGDEQYF. CDR3 coding DNA: TGCAGCGTTGAAATTATAGGCAGGGGGGACGAGCAGTACTTC.

This chain links TRBV13 with TRBJ2-3; 10 bases line up with TRBD2. The CDR3 is 16 amino acids. J was trimmed by 2 bases and V by 5 bases; bases with no gene match: 7. CDR1 and CDR2 (germline): PRHDT, FYEKMQ (reference sequence). The CDR3 DNA sequence: TGTGCCAGCAGCGCTATAGCGGGAGGAATCACAGATACGCAGTATTTT. It specifies CASSAIAGGITDTQYF.

The chain employs TRBV4-1 and TRBJ2-3; 9 nucleotides agree with TRBD1. Trimming cost V 5 bases and J 5 bases; bases outside gene matches: 11. CDR1 is MGHRA, CDR2 YSYEKL, per germline. The CDR3 contains 16 residues. The CDR3 loop is CASSYLGDRVGDTQYF. The CDR3 region has the DNA TGCGCCAGCAGCTACCTTGGGGACAGGGTAGGAGATACGCAGTATTTT.

This clonotype appeared a few times. V and J are TRBV11-1 and TRBJ2-7, with 8 bases matching TRBD1. V lost 3 bases, J lost 2 bases, and 6 bases stayed unmatched. Germline V gene data show CDR1 as SGHAT and CDR2 as FQDESV (reference sequence). This CDR3 is built from 15 residues. Here the CDR3 reads CASSLPGQATYEQYF. Written as DNA, the CDR3 is TGTGCCAGCAGCTTGCCGGGACAGGCCACCTACGAGCAGTACTTC.

CDR3 amino acids: CATRSGGLSTEAFF. The CDR3 nucleotides read TGTGCCACCAGAAGTGGAGGTCTTTCCACTGAAGCTTTCTTT. The chain uses TRBV11-1 and TRBJ1-1; no definite D call. The CDR3 runs 14 residues. The V gene lost 10 bases and the J gene lost 4 bases, with 19 bases spanning the gap. Looked up from germline, CDR1 is SGHAT and CDR2 is FQDESV (reference sequence). The full variable domain, in which reference TRBV11-1 and TRBJ1-1 provide the parts outside the CDR3, is EAEVAQSPRYKITEKSQAVAFWCDPISGHATLYWYRQILGQGPELLVQFQDESVVDDSQLPKDRFSAERLKGVDSTLKIQPAELGDSAMYLCATRSGGLSTEAFFGQGTRLTVV.

The chain is built from TRBV28 and TRBJ2-2; TRBD2 is a possible D gene (5 bases). V lost 5 bases and J 4 bases, leaving 17 bases between the germline ends. This CDR3 has 16 amino acids. Germline assignment: CDR1 MDHEN and CDR2 SYDVKM. The CDR3 sequence is CASSPSGFGITGELFF. The CDR3 DNA sequence: TGTGCCAGCAGTCCATCAGGTTTCGGGATCACCGGGGAGCTGTTTTTT.

This clonotype was detected a few times. The chain employs TRBV6-5 and TRBJ2-2, with D possibly being TRBD1 or TRBD2 (6 bases each). Germline loops: CDR1 MNHEY, CDR2 SVGAGI. The CDR3 consists of 16 residues. Between the trimmed V and J ends, which lost 1 base and 1 base, there was a span of 10 bases. CDR3 nucleotides: TGTGCCAGCAGTTACTTACAGGGAGGGAACACCGGGGAGCTGTTTTTT. As protein: CASSYLQGGNTGELFF.

This sequence joins TRBV6-1 and TRBJ2-7, with D possibly being TRBD1 (5 bases). The CDR3 totals 15 residues. Trimming removed 0 bases from V and 4 bases from J, with 13 bases in between. The germline V gene has CDR1 MNHNS and CDR2 SASEGT. CDR3 sequence reads: CASSEAEGALYEQYF. The CDR3 nucleotides read TGTGCCAGCAGTGAAGCGGAAGGGGCCCTATACGAGCAGTACTTC.

This clonotype was detected once. The CDR3 loop is CSVLIDYEQYF. For the CDR3, the DNA is TGCAGCGTCCTTATCGACTACGAGCAGTACTTC. The J gene is TRBJ2-7, the V gene TRBV29-1; D call uncertain. V was cut by 6 bases and J by 3 bases, with 9 bases left in between. CDR1 is SQVTM and CDR2 is ANQGSEA in the germline V gene. This CDR3 has 11 residues.

This clonotype appeared a single time. The CDR3 here is CASSYSIHRSGNTIYF. Here the CDR3 DNA reads TGTGCCAGCAGTTACTCGATCCACCGCTCTGGAAACACCATATATTTT. V usage is TRBV6-5 and J usage is TRBJ1-3; D is ambiguous. V was shortened by 0 bases and J by 0 bases, with 9 bases between the two germline ends. CDR3 size: 16 residues. Looked up from germline, CDR1 is MNHEY and CDR2 is SVGAGI.

V and J are TRBV4-1 and TRBJ2-3; unclear D gene. CDR3 length: 15 residues. V dropped 1 base and J dropped 0 bases, with 8 bases sitting between them. Germline values: CDR1 MGHRA, CDR2 YSYEKL. As DNA, the CDR3 is TGCGCCAGCAGCCAAGTATTCCCCAGCACAGATACGCAGTATTTT. Amino acids: CASSQVFPSTDTQYF.

This chain links TRBV7-6 with TRBJ2-7; possible D gene TRBD2, 6 bases. This CDR3 has 15 amino acids. Germline-derived CDR1 and CDR2 are SGHVS and FNYEAQ. V was shortened by 6 bases and J by 4 bases, with 19 bases between the two germline ends. The CDR3 DNA reads as TGTGCCAGCAGTTCCGACGGGCTAGCGAATTACGAGCAGTACTTC. It specifies CASSSDGLANYEQYF.

Notes on this clonotype: Germline and junction disagree at one end, which may indicate a read error. The genes are TRBV7-6 and TRBJ2-1, with D perhaps matching TRBD2 (6 bases). In germline, CDR1 is SGHVS, CDR2 FNYEAQ. This CDR3 has 17 amino acids. The CDR3 region is CASSLEAGRSKWDQQFF. In DNA form, the CDR3 reads TGTGCTAGCAGCTTAGAGGCAGGGAGGTCGAAGTGGGACCAGCAGTTCTTC.

V usage is TRBV29-1 and J usage is TRBJ2-1; D is perhaps TRBD1 or TRBD2 (6 bases each). The germline gives CDR1 SQVTM, CDR2 ANQGSEA. The CDR3 is made up of 13 amino acids. V was cut by 0 bases and J by 6 bases, with 9 bases left in between. CDR3 coding DNA: TGCAGCGTTGAAGAAGGGGGGTCCAATGAGCAGTTCTTC. It yields the protein CSVEEGGSNEQFF.

This rearrangement joins TRBV11-1 to TRBJ2-7, with D hard to call. The CDR3 is 12 residues long. Germline lookup yields CDR1 SGHAT and CDR2 FQDESV (reference sequence). V dropped 1 base and J dropped 1 base, with 2 bases sitting between them. CDR3 residues: CASSLVSYEQYF. CDR3 in DNA: TGTGCCAGCAGCTTAGTATCCTACGAGCAGTACTTC.